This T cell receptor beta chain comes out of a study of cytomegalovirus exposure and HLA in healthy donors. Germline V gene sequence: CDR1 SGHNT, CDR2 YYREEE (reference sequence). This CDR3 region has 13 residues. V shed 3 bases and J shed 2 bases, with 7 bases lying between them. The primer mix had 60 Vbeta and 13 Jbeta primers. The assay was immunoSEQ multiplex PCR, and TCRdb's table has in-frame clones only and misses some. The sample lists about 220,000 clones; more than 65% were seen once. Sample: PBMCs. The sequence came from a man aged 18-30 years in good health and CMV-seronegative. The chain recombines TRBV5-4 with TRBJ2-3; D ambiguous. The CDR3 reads CASSSQNTDTQYF. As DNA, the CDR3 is TGTGCCAGCAGCTCACAGAACACAGATACGCAGTATTTT.